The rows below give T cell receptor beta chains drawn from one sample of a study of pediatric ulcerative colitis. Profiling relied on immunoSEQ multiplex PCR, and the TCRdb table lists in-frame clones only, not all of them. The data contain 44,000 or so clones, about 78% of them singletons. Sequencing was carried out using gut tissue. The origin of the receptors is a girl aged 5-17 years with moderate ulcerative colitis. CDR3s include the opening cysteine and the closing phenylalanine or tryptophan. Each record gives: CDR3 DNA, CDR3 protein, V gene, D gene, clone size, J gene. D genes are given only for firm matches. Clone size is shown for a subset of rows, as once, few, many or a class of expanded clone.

CDR3 DNA: TGTGCCAGCAGCTCTAGCGGGAGGGGCACAGATACGCAGTATTTT; CDR3 protein: CASSSSGRGTDTQYF; V gene: TRBV7-8; D gene: TRBD2; clone size: NA; J gene: TRBJ2-3
CDR3 DNA: TGTGCCAGTAGTATATCTTTGACAGGAATTTTCTATGGCTACACCTTC; CDR3 protein: CASSISLTGIFYGYTF; V gene: TRBV19; D gene: NA; clone size: NA; J gene: TRBJ1-2
CDR3 DNA: TGTGCCAGCAGCTTGGGGACAGCCATAGAGCTCTACGAGCAGTACTTC; CDR3 protein: CASSLGTAIELYEQYF; V gene: TRBV5-5; D gene: NA; clone size: NA; J gene: TRBJ2-7
CDR3 DNA: TGTGCCAGTAGTTCCATCGCCCAGTATAGCAATCAGCCCCAGCATTTT; CDR3 protein: CASSSIAQYSNQPQHF; V gene: TRBV19; D gene: NA; clone size: NA; J gene: TRBJ1-5
CDR3 DNA: TGTGCCAGCAGCCAATTAAGAGTTTCAGGGTCTGAAGCTTTCTTT; CDR3 protein: CASSQLRVSGSEAFF; V gene: TRBV14; D gene: NA; clone size: NA; J gene: TRBJ1-1
CDR3 DNA: TGTGCCAGCAGAGATTCAGGGGTCTCCTACGAGCAGTACTTC; CDR3 protein: CASRDSGVSYEQYF; V gene: TRBV2; D gene: NA; clone size: few; J gene: TRBJ2-7
CDR3 DNA: TGTGCCAGCAGTAGCGACAGGGCCGGCGGCTACACCTTC; CDR3 protein: CASSSDRAGGYTF; V gene: TRBV6-6; D gene: TRBD1; clone size: NA; J gene: TRBJ1-2
CDR3 DNA: TGTGCCAGCAGCTTAGGACAGGGGAACACTGAAGCTTTCTTT; CDR3 protein: CASSLGQGNTEAFF; V gene: TRBV7-9; D gene: TRBD1; clone size: NA; J gene: TRBJ1-1
CDR3 DNA: TGTGCCAGTAGCCGCGAAGGAGGCACAGATACGCAGTATTTT; CDR3 protein: CASSREGGTDTQYF; V gene: TRBV19; D gene: NA; clone size: NA; J gene: TRBJ2-3
CDR3 DNA: TGTGCCAGCAGCCCCCAGGGCAGGGACACAGATACGCAGTATTTT; CDR3 protein: CASSPQGRDTDTQYF; V gene: TRBV28; D gene: NA; clone size: NA; J gene: TRBJ2-3
CDR3 DNA: TGCAGCGCAAACGGACTAGCGGGAGGTACCGGGGAGCTGTTTTTT; CDR3 protein: CSANGLAGGTGELFF; V gene: TRBV29-1; D gene: TRBD2; clone size: NA; J gene: TRBJ2-2
CDR3 DNA: TGCGCCAGCAGCTTCCACAGGGCCCCAAACACTGAAGCTTTCTTT; CDR3 protein: CASSFHRAPNTEAFF; V gene: TRBV5-1; D gene: NA; clone size: few; J gene: TRBJ1-1
CDR3 DNA: TGCGCCAGCAGCCAAGAGCAGGTAGGAGATACGCAGTATTTT; CDR3 protein: CASSQEQVGDTQYF; V gene: TRBV4-1; D gene: NA; clone size: NA; J gene: TRBJ2-3
CDR3 DNA: TGTGCCGGATCCACTAGCAGGAGCGGAAACACCATATATTTT; CDR3 protein: CAGSTSRSGNTIYF; V gene: TRBV6-1; D gene: NA; clone size: NA; J gene: TRBJ1-3
CDR3 DNA: TGTGCCTGGAGTGTATCCGGGACTAGATATGGCTACACCTTC; CDR3 protein: CAWSVSGTRYGYTF; V gene: TRBV30; D gene: NA; clone size: NA; J gene: TRBJ1-2
CDR3 DNA: TGTGCCGCGCGAGACCCGGGGAAGGAGGGAAACACCATATATTTT; CDR3 protein: CAARDPGKEGNTIYF; V gene: TRBV7-8; D gene: NA; clone size: NA; J gene: TRBJ1-3
CDR3 DNA: TGTGCCAGTAATCGAAGGACAGGTACCCTAGCAATTGAAAAACTGTTTTTT; CDR3 protein: CASNRRTGTLAIEKLFF; V gene: TRBV19; D gene: TRBD1; clone size: NA; J gene: TRBJ1-4
CDR3 DNA: TGTGCCAGCACCCTACCCCTAGGACAAGAGACCCAGTACTTC; CDR3 protein: CASTLPLGQETQYF; V gene: TRBV6-4; D gene: NA; clone size: NA; J gene: TRBJ2-5
CDR3 DNA: TGTGCCAGCAGCTTAGGACAGACCCCCTACGAGCAGTACTTC; CDR3 protein: CASSLGQTPYEQYF; V gene: TRBV7-2; D gene: NA; clone size: NA; J gene: TRBJ2-7
CDR3 DNA: TGTGCCAGTTCCCGTGTAATGACAGGGGATGGCTACACCTTC; CDR3 protein: CASSRVMTGDGYTF; V gene: TRBV19; D gene: TRBD1; clone size: NA; J gene: TRBJ1-2
CDR3 DNA: TGTGCCAGCAGCTTGGTTCTGGACAGCTACAATGAGCAGTTCTTC; CDR3 protein: CASSLVLDSYNEQFF; V gene: TRBV5-6; D gene: NA; clone size: NA; J gene: TRBJ2-1
CDR3 DNA: TGTGCCAGCCTGGGGAGACAGGCTTTGGGCGAGCAGTACTTC; CDR3 protein: CASLGRQALGEQYF; V gene: TRBV21-1; D gene: NA; clone size: NA; J gene: TRBJ2-7
CDR3 DNA: TGTGCCAGCAGTGAAGCGCTTTCGACAGAGCATTTT; CDR3 protein: CASSEALSTEHF; V gene: TRBV6-1; D gene: NA; clone size: NA; J gene: TRBJ1-5
CDR3 DNA: TGTGCCAGCAGCCCCTACTCCCAGCCCGTGCCCACAGATACGCAGTATTTT; CDR3 protein: CASSPYSQPVPTDTQYF; V gene: TRBV4-2; D gene: NA; clone size: once; J gene: TRBJ2-3
CDR3 DNA: TGTGCCAGCAGCCAAGGTCTAGCGGGGGGCCGTGGACCCCCCATCCAGTACTTC; CDR3 protein: CASSQGLAGGRGPPIQYF; V gene: TRBV14; D gene: TRBD2; clone size: NA; J gene: TRBJ2-5
CDR3 DNA: TGTGCCAGCAGTCCCACTAGCGGGGGGGGGTACGAGCAGTACTTC; CDR3 protein: CASSPTSGGGYEQYF; V gene: TRBV28; D gene: TRBD2; clone size: NA; J gene: TRBJ2-7
CDR3 DNA: TGTGCCAGCGGTTGGGGCTACACCTTC; CDR3 protein: CASGWGYTF; V gene: TRBV28; D gene: NA; clone size: NA; J gene: TRBJ1-2
CDR3 DNA: TGTGCCAGCAGCTTGGACAGGGACAGTACGCAGTATTTT; CDR3 protein: CASSLDRDSTQYF; V gene: TRBV5-6; D gene: TRBD1; clone size: NA; J gene: TRBJ2-3
CDR3 DNA: TGCGCCAGCAGCTTGGCCCCCCCGGGGTGGGACTCTGGAAACACCATATATTTT; CDR3 protein: CASSLAPPGWDSGNTIYF; V gene: TRBV5-1; D gene: NA; clone size: NA; J gene: TRBJ1-3
CDR3 DNA: TGTGCCAGTATACCCCGGGGGCGACGAGTTAACAATGAGCAGTTCTTC; CDR3 protein: CASIPRGRRVNNEQFF; V gene: TRBV5-4; D gene: NA; clone size: NA; J gene: TRBJ2-1
CDR3 DNA: TGTGCCAGCAGCTTAAATGCGAGGCCAGATACGCAGTATTTT; CDR3 protein: CASSLNARPDTQYF; V gene: TRBV7-2; D gene: NA; clone size: NA; J gene: TRBJ2-3
CDR3 DNA: TGTGCCAGTAGTATAGAGGTCAGAGGAGCTGAAGCTTTCTTT; CDR3 protein: CASSIEVRGAEAFF; V gene: TRBV19; D gene: NA; clone size: NA; J gene: TRBJ1-1
CDR3 DNA: TGTGCCAGCAGCTTGAAGTTCGGCGGCTACACTGAAGCTTTCTTT; CDR3 protein: CASSLKFGGYTEAFF; V gene: TRBV5-4; D gene: NA; clone size: NA; J gene: TRBJ1-1
CDR3 DNA: TGTGCCAGCAGCCAAGGACAGGGGGCATGGTATGGCTACACCTTC; CDR3 protein: CASSQGQGAWYGYTF; V gene: TRBV7-9; D gene: TRBD1; clone size: NA; J gene: TRBJ1-2
CDR3 DNA: TGTGCTAGTGGTTCAAGCGGCATACAAGAGACCCAGTACTTC; CDR3 protein: CASGSSGIQETQYF; V gene: TRBV12-5; D gene: NA; clone size: NA; J gene: TRBJ2-5
CDR3 DNA: TGTGCCAGCAGGCTCGGACAGGTTAATCAGCCCCAGCATTTT; CDR3 protein: CASRLGQVNQPQHF; V gene: TRBV28; D gene: TRBD1; clone size: NA; J gene: TRBJ1-5
CDR3 DNA: TGTGCCAGTAGCCCAGGGGAGGGCACAGATACGCAGTATTTT; CDR3 protein: CASSPGEGTDTQYF; V gene: TRBV19; D gene: NA; clone size: NA; J gene: TRBJ2-3
CDR3 DNA: TGTGCCAGCAGCTTAACTAGGACTTCTCTTTCTAATGAGCAGTTCTTC; CDR3 protein: CASSLTRTSLSNEQFF; V gene: TRBV7-6; D gene: NA; clone size: NA; J gene: TRBJ2-1
CDR3 DNA: TGTGCCAGTTCCTCGAGGGCGGAAGACACCGGGGAGCTGTTTTTT; CDR3 protein: CASSSRAEDTGELFF; V gene: TRBV18; D gene: NA; clone size: NA; J gene: TRBJ2-2
CDR3 DNA: TGTGCCTTGAGACGAGCTCAAGAGACCCAGTACTTC; CDR3 protein: CALRRAQETQYF; V gene: TRBV30; D gene: NA; clone size: NA; J gene: TRBJ2-5